This T cell receptor beta chain was recorded in a study of blood T cells in healthy people across ages. Across the study: The template switching approach captured approximately one barcoded beta molecule for every two T cells. Findings and caveats of the study: Across the age range, TCR beta diversity per million T cells fell in a roughly linear way.

It was with a sample-barcoded 5' primer and a J-beta primer mix that a second PCR of roughly 6 to 12 cycles was run. TCRdb passed the 5' RACE reads through MiXCR, listing each CDR3 protein once. Here the sample spans roughly 1.9 million distinct CDR3 sequences, around 42% being singletons. Germline V CDR1 and CDR2: SGHNT, YYREEE (reference sequence). V shed 4 bases, J shed 5 bases, and the junction held 7 bases outside the gene matches. This CDR3 is 15 amino acids long. Of note for this clonotype: Its antigen is unidentified.

This rearrangement joins TRBV5-4 to TRBJ2-5, with TRBD1 identical over 11 bases. The specimen sequenced was blood. The clonotype was recovered from a human donor in good health. CDR3 in DNA: TGTGCCAGCAGCCCAGCCGGGACAGGGGGGGAGACCCAGTACTTC. Translated, it gives CASSPAGTGGETQYF.